Each of the 5 T cell receptor beta chains below was sequenced from the same sample in a study of OX40 agonist ivuxolimab in advanced cancers. This table comes from immunoSEQ multiplex PCR, and its TCRdb copy is limited to in-frame clones, with some not included. In the table there are 60,000 or so clones, 90% to 95% of which are singletons. Sample: CD4+ or CD8+ T cells sorted from blood, taken in a trial of the OX40 agonist ivuxolimab. The receptors stem from an adult with an advanced solid tumor such as melanoma, head and neck, liver or kidney cancer.

The genes are TRBV7-8 and TRBJ2-1; D remains ambiguous. The length of the CDR3 is 11 residues. Germline values: CDR1 SGHVS, CDR2 FQNEAQ. V was clipped by 5 bases and J by 8 bases, with 7 bases between them. As DNA, the CDR3 is TGTGCCAGCAGCCAGTTGGATGAGCAGTTCTTC. The encoded protein is CASSQLDEQFF.

This clone was detected once. The rearrangement joins TRBV6-6 to TRBJ2-1; TRBD2 agrees at 7 bases. CDR3 length: 16 residues. Looked up from germline, CDR1 is MNHNY and CDR2 is SVGAGI (reference sequence). V gave up 5 bases and J gave up 2 bases; unmatched junction bases: 9. The CDR3 DNA follows: TGTGCCAGCAGTATGCGGGAGCCCCCCCCCTACAATGAGCAGTTCTTC. It encodes CASSMREPPPYNEQFF.

The chain uses TRBV19 and TRBJ2-3, with 7 bases lining up with TRBD1. V lost 10 bases, J lost 2 bases, and 6 bases stayed unmatched. There are 13 residues in the CDR3. CDR1 is LNHDA and CDR2 is SQIVND in the germline V gene (reference sequence). DNA of the CDR3: TGTGCCACAACAGGGGCGAACACAGATACGCAGTATTTT. Its protein product is CATTGANTDTQYF.

This clone has a handful of counts. The chain is built from TRBV19 and TRBJ1-1; D remains ambiguous. The germline V gene has CDR1 LNHDA and CDR2 SQIVND (reference sequence). The CDR3 totals 12 residues. V lost 8 bases to trimming and J lost 7 bases, with 14 bases between them. CDR3 residues: CASSTGHLEAFF. The DNA of the CDR3 is TGTGCCAGTTCTACCGGGCACCTTGAAGCTTTCTTT. Looking up the rest from reference TRBV19 and TRBJ1-1 gives the full variable domain: DGGITQSPKYLFRKEGQNVTLSCEQNLNHDAMYWYRQDPGQGLRLIYYSQIVNDFQKGDIAEGYSVSREKKESFPLTVTSAQKNPTAFYLCASSTGHLEAFFGQGTRLTVV.

The V gene is TRBV7-2, the J gene TRBJ1-1, with a possible D match to TRBD1 (5 bases). Germline CDR1 and CDR2: SGHTA and FQGNSA. The CDR3 length is 17 residues. Trimming cost V 5 bases and J 2 bases, with 21 bases left between them. The CDR3 DNA follows: TGTGCCAGCAGCACTACACTGGACACTTCTTTTAACACTGAAGCTTTCTTT. Encoded protein: CASSTTLDTSFNTEAFF.